This T cell receptor beta chain was identified in a study of T cells in Graves' hyperthyroidism and ophthalmopathy. V gave up 5 bases and J gave up 4 bases, with 10 bases separating them. This CDR3 spans 12 amino acids. CDR1 SGHNT and CDR2 YYREEE come from the germline V gene (reference sequence). Using RNA transcripts as the source, TCR beta CDR3 regions were amplified. When the TCR CDR3 underwent first-round RT-PCR, the HTBI primer set was used. MiXCR, applied by TCRdb to the multiplex PCR reads, yields one record per CDR3 protein. Among over 550,000 distinct CDR3 sequences listed, about a sixth were seen once.

The sample taken for sequencing was blood. The rearrangement joins TRBV5-4 to TRBJ2-7; tentative D call: TRBD2 (5 bases). This TCR derives from a woman aged 18 to 35 with Graves' hyperthyroidism. The CDR3 bases are TGTGCCAGCAGTCGTGCGGGTTACGAGCAGTACTTC. It translates to CASSRAGYEQYF.